The 5 T cell receptor beta chains in this list originate from one sample, sequenced in a study of T cells after yellow fever vaccination. TCRdb reprocessed the 5' RACE reads with MiXCR, giving one entry per CDR3 protein. The table shows almost 600,000 distinct CDR3 sequences, with roughly 12% occurring only once. The sequenced sample was PBMCs, obtained on the day of the yellow fever booster vaccination. The receptors stem from a man aged 25-40 years who received the YFV17D yellow fever vaccine.

The genes are TRBV5-1 and TRBJ2-7; 8 positions agree with TRBD2. CDR1 is SGHRS, CDR2 YFSETQ, per germline. This CDR3 is 16 amino acids long. The trim removed 1 base at V and 0 bases at J, leaving 6 bases unmatched. CDR3 sequence (DNA): TGCGCCAGCAGCTTGCGTGGCGGGAGGAGCTCCTACGAGCAGTACTTC. Amino acid sequence: CASSLRGGRSSYEQYF.

This clonotype has a handful of counts. The genes are TRBV3-1 and TRBJ1-1, with D possibly TRBD1 on 6 matching bases. The V end was cut by 2 bases, the J end by 4 bases, with 11 bases between. Germline V gives CDR1 LGHDT, CDR2 YNNKEL (reference sequence). CDR3 length: 14 amino acids. CDR3 DNA: TGTGCCAGCAGCCAATTACAGGGTGCCACTGAAGCTTTCTTT. The encoded protein is CASSQLQGATEAFF.

The V gene is TRBV29-1, the J gene TRBJ1-1, with TRBD1 matching over 10 bases. The CDR3 covers 12 residues. CDR1 is SQVTM, CDR2 ANQGSEA, per germline. V was pared by 8 bases and J by 4 bases, with 4 bases of the junction left unmatched. The CDR3 nucleotides read TGCAGCTCGGGACAGGGGATCACTGAAGCTTTCTTT. Its translation is CSSGQGITEAFF.

The rearrangement links TRBV29-1 to TRBJ2-3; D call uncertain. Trimming removed 1 base from V and 5 bases from J, with 1 base in between. The CDR3 has 10 residues. Germline V lookup: CDR1 SQVTM, CDR2 ANQGSEA. CDR3 sequence (DNA): TGCAGCGTTGAAGTAGATACGCAGTATTTT. Encoded protein: CSVEVDTQYF.

The chain combines TRBV7-2 with TRBJ2-5; 16 bases align to TRBD2. Per germline, CDR1 SGHTA and CDR2 FQGNSA. V lost 3 bases and J lost 5; bases outside the gene matches: 6. This CDR3 is 17 amino acids long. CDR3 amino acids: CASSLGLAGGLRETQYF. In DNA form, the CDR3 reads TGTGCCAGCAGCTTGGGACTAGCGGGAGGGCTTCGTGAGACCCAGTACTTC.